This T cell receptor (beta chain) was identified in a study of T cell responses to AZD1222 COVID-19 vaccine. The protocol was immunoSEQ multiplex PCR, while the TCRdb copy is restricted to in-frame clones and leaves out a portion. The sample consists of 120,000 or so clones, roughly 93% of them appearing once. The CDR3 contains 17 residues. From germline, CDR1 is SGHAT and CDR2 FQNNGV. V was cut by 4 bases and J by 3 bases, with 22 bases left in between. The chain has TRBV11-2 and TRBJ2-7, with a weak D call TRBD1 (6 bases). The receptor's source is an adult who received the AZD1222 COVID-19 vaccine. The source material was peripheral blood, sampled 28 days after the second AZD1222 dose. The CDR3 DNA sequence: TGTGCCAGCAGCTCCCGATGGGCCAGGGGAAATCTCTACGAGCAGTACTTC. Translation gives CASSSRWARGNLYEQYF.